The clone carrying this TCR beta chain was observed once. This entry belongs to a study of blood T cell repertoires in COVID-19. At the level of the study: PBMCs, B-cell-depleted T cells, or T cells provided the cDNA or gDNA that made up the material.

Clones were sequenced by immunoSEQ multiplex PCR, and TCRdb holds only the in-frame ones, with some missing. The sample consists of just under 80,000 clones, about four fifths of them appearing once. CDR1 and CDR2 from the germline V gene are MNHEY and SVGAGI. The CDR3 extends over 14 amino acids. V lost 5 bases and J lost 1, with 8 bases in between. The sample comprised peripheral blood. This receptor was obtained from a woman between 70 and 85 years old with acute or convalescent COVID-19. The chain couples TRBV6-5 to TRBJ2-2, with a weak D call TRBD1 (5 bases). CDR3 sequence reads: CASSPRVNTGELFF. The CDR3 DNA is TGTGCCAGCAGTCCCAGGGTGAACACCGGGGAGCTGTTTTTT.